The next 22 T cell receptor beta chains were all read from a single sample in a study of blood T cell repertoires in COVID-19. The repertoire was sequenced with immunoSEQ multiplex PCR; TCRdb's copy has only in-frame clones and lacks some. The sample records fewer than 250,000 clones, 83% being singletons. The sample was PBMCs or T cells enriched from blood (not recorded which). These receptors originate from a woman aged 40-49 years who had been exposed to COVID-19.

The chain has TRBV14 and TRBJ1-1, with TRBD1 identical over 7 bases. The CDR3 loop spans 15 amino acids. J was trimmed by 4 bases and V by 3 bases; bases with no gene match: 8. CDR1 and CDR2 from the germline V gene are SGHDN and FVKESK. The CDR3 region has the DNA TGTGCCAGCAGCCACTACACCAGGGGGACCACTGAAGCTTTCTTT. It is translated as CASSHYTRGTTEAFF.

This clone was found a few times. J is TRBJ1-4 and V is TRBV4-3; 8 nucleotides line up with TRBD1. Trimming cost V 5 bases and J 8 bases; bases outside gene matches: 10. CDR3 size: 15 residues. Germline-derived CDR1 and CDR2 are LGHNA and YSLEER. The CDR3 nucleotides are TGCGCCAGCAGCTCGGGAACAGGGGGAAAGGAAAAACTGTTTTTT. The encoded protein is CASSSGTGGKEKLFF.

V and J are TRBV27 and TRBJ2-4; 12 bases line up with TRBD2. CDR1 MNHEY and CDR2 SMNVEV come from the germline V gene (reference sequence). There are 17 residues in the CDR3. With 6 bases clipped from V and 0 bases from J, the junction kept 6 bases outside the gene matches. This CDR3 reads CASSPSGGALAKNIQYF. Written as DNA, the CDR3 is TGTGCCAGCAGCCCTAGCGGGGGGGCTTTAGCCAAAAACATTCAGTACTTC.

The V gene is TRBV3-1 (or the pseudogene TRBV3-2), the J gene TRBJ2-1; D may be TRBD2 (5 bases). CDR1 is LGHDT, CDR2 YNNKEL, per germline (reference sequence). This CDR3 has 12 residues. V lost 2 bases and J lost 8, with 7 bases in between. The CDR3 reads CASSQTDYEQFF. For the CDR3, the DNA is TGTGCCAGCAGCCAAACGGACTATGAGCAGTTCTTC.

J is TRBJ1-2 and V is TRBV10-3, with D maybe TRBD1 (5 bases). V was trimmed by 4 bases and J by 4 bases, leaving 10 bases between them. The CDR3 consists of 13 residues. Germline lookup yields CDR1 ENHRY and CDR2 SYGVKD. The CDR3 protein is CAISADRGYGYTF. The CDR3 DNA is TGTGCCATCAGTGCAGACAGAGGCTATGGCTACACCTTC.

CDR3 nucleotides: TGTGCCAGCAGCTCGAGGTCGTCATCCTATAATTCACCCCTCCACTTT. Protein: CASSSRSSSYNSPLHF. The chain recombines TRBV11-2 with TRBJ1-6; unclear D gene. The CDR3 length is 16 residues. From germline, CDR1 is SGHAT and CDR2 FQNNGV. The V gene lost 4 bases and the J gene lost 1 base, with 11 bases spanning the gap.

The rearrangement uses TRBV6-5 and TRBJ1-4; no definite D call. The CDR3 totals 15 residues. The V gene lost 1 base and the J gene lost 5 bases, with 11 bases spanning the gap. The germline V gene encodes CDR1 MNHEY and CDR2 SVGAGI. The CDR3 nucleotides read TGTGCCAGCAGTTACTTTGGGCCAGAAAATGAAAAACTGTTTTTT. Translating it yields CASSYFGPENEKLFF.

The chain recombines TRBV28 with TRBJ1-2, with D possibly being TRBD1 (6 bases). Trimming left V 6 bases short and J 5 bases short, with 19 bases between. Germline V gene sequence: CDR1 MDHEN, CDR2 SYDVKM. This CDR3 has 15 amino acids. CDR3 sequence (DNA): TGTGCCAGCAGCCCCCCTGGGACATCGAGTTATGGCTACACCTTC. Translating it yields CASSPPGTSSYGYTF.

The chain is built from TRBV7-9 and TRBJ2-7, with 9 bases aligning to TRBD1. This CDR3 spans 16 amino acids. V lost 5 bases to trimming and J lost 6 bases; unmatched junction nucleotides: 14. CDR1 is SEHNR and CDR2 is FQNEAQ in the germline V gene (reference sequence). The CDR3 sequence: CASSLLPQGALSEQYF. CDR3 sequence (DNA): TGTGCCAGCAGCCTACTACCACAGGGGGCATTAAGCGAGCAGTACTTC.

The rearrangement joins TRBV28 to TRBJ1-4; perhaps TRBD1 as D (5 bases). The V gene's germline CDR1 is MDHEN and CDR2 SYDVKM. V was trimmed by 4 bases and J by 3 bases, leaving 12 bases between them. The CDR3 sequence is 15 residues long. The CDR3, as DNA: TGTGCCAGCAGTTCGTACAGGCCGTCTAATGAAAAACTGTTTTTT. It codes for CASSSYRPSNEKLFF.

The chain joins TRBV2 to TRBJ2-1; D ambiguous. Trimming removed 4 bases at V and 9 bases at J, with 4 bases between. This CDR3 has 10 amino acids. Germline V gene lookup returns CDR1 SNHLY and CDR2 FYNNEI. The CDR3 here is CASSVGEQFF. The CDR3 coding sequence is TGTGCCAGCAGTGTCGGTGAGCAGTTCTTC.

This chain joins TRBV28 and TRBJ1-5; possibly TRBD1 for D (6 bases). CDR3 length equals 15 residues. V lost 2 bases and J lost 5, with 13 bases in between. From germline, CDR1 is MDHEN and CDR2 SYDVKM. The CDR3 loop reads CASSLVQGADQPQHF. The DNA of the CDR3 is TGTGCCAGCAGTTTAGTACAGGGCGCAGATCAGCCCCAGCATTTT.

The V and J genes are TRBV29-1 and TRBJ2-3; 10 bases align to TRBD2. V trimming: 3 bases; J trimming: 7 bases; junction bases outside the gene matches: 10. This CDR3 is 15 amino acids long. Germline V gene data show CDR1 as SQVTM and CDR2 as ANQGSEA. The CDR3 DNA is TGCAGCGTTGAGGTACTAGCGGGGATCGGAAATACGCAGTATTTT. It encodes CSVEVLAGIGNTQYF.

The chain's CDR3 is CASSLAGTGVAQPQHF. CDR3 nucleotide sequence: TGTGCCAGCAGCTTAGCCGGGACAGGGGTGGCTCAGCCCCAGCATTTT. The rearrangement links TRBV7-9 to TRBJ1-5; TRBD1 matches at 10 bases. CDR1 SEHNR and CDR2 FQNEAQ come from the germline V gene (reference sequence). This CDR3 has 16 residues. V was clipped by 0 bases and J by 6 bases; unmatched bases: 5.

The rearrangement uses TRBV5-5 and TRBJ1-3; 7 nucleotides align to TRBD1. Germline CDR1 and CDR2: SGHKS and YYEKEE (reference sequence). The CDR3 consists of 14 residues. V was clipped by 4 bases and J by 2 bases; unmatched bases: 3. CDR3: CASSPTGAGNTIYF. The CDR3, as DNA: TGTGCCAGCAGCCCTACAGGGGCTGGAAACACCATATATTTT.

The sample holds a few counts of this clone. The rearrangement links TRBV5-6 to TRBJ2-7; 8 bases are shared with TRBD2. V lost 3 bases to trimming and J lost 6 bases; unmatched junction nucleotides: 11. In germline, CDR1 is SGHDT, CDR2 YYEEEE. The CDR3 totals 15 residues. CDR3 loop: CASSSNLAGGGEQYF. The CDR3, as DNA: TGTGCCAGCAGCTCCAACCTAGCGGGCGGAGGCGAGCAGTACTTC.

The chain is built from TRBV6-5 and TRBJ1-2; D call uncertain. CDR1 is MNHEY, CDR2 SVGAGI, per germline. With 6 bases removed from V and 6 bases from J, the gap between germline ends came to 11 bases. The CDR3 runs 12 residues. CDR3 region: CASSHEGDGYTF. As DNA, the CDR3 is TGTGCCAGCAGCCACGAGGGTGATGGCTACACCTTC.

This clone appeared a single time. The chain is built from TRBV28 and TRBJ1-5; maybe TRBD1 (6 bases). V was pared by 7 bases and J by 5 bases, with 15 bases between. The CDR3 has 14 residues. CDR1 is MDHEN, CDR2 SYDVKM, per germline. The DNA for the CDR3 is TGTGCCAGCATGGCCAGGGGAGAGTATCAGCCCCAGCATTTT. Protein: CASMARGEYQPQHF. The full variable domain, in which reference TRBV28 and TRBJ1-5 provide the parts outside the CDR3, is DVKVTQSSRYLVKRTGEKVFLECVQDMDHENMFWYRQDPGLGLRLIYFSYDVKMKEKGDIPEGYSVSREKKERFSLILESASTNQTSMYLCASMARGEYQPQHFGDGTRLSIL.

V and J are TRBV19 and TRBJ1-1, with a tentative D call TRBD1 (6 bases). V dropped 6 bases and J dropped 5 bases, with 19 bases sitting between them. CDR1 and CDR2 from the germline V gene are LNHDA and SQIVND (reference sequence). The CDR3 contains 15 residues. The CDR3 DNA follows: TGTGCCAGTAGCCCAAGTGCATTGCAGGGGACTGAAGCTTTCTTT. It codes for CASSPSALQGTEAFF.

This rearrangement joins TRBV7-9 to TRBJ1-2; D not certain. Germline values: CDR1 SEHNR, CDR2 FQNEAQ (reference sequence). This CDR3 spans 14 amino acids. Trimming removed 2 bases from V and 2 bases from J, with 9 bases in between. In DNA form, the CDR3 reads TGTGCCAGCAGCTTAAGTTCCGGGAACTATGGCTACACCTTC. Translation gives CASSLSSGNYGYTF.

Written as DNA, the CDR3 is TGTGCCAGCAGCGCCAACAGGGGATCTCAGCCCCAGCATTTT. As protein: CASSANRGSQPQHF. The chain is built from TRBV9 and TRBJ1-5, with 7 positions matching TRBD1. From germline, CDR1 is SGDLS and CDR2 YYNGEE. Trimming removed 3 bases from V and 6 bases from J; junction bases left unmatched: 6. This CDR3 has 14 amino acids.

This chain connects TRBV28 to TRBJ1-2, with D tentatively TRBD1 (6 bases). There are 14 residues in the CDR3. V shed 8 bases and J shed 0 bases, with 13 bases lying between them. CDR1 and CDR2 (germline): MDHEN, SYDVKM. CDR3 loop: CASQTGLPNYGYTF. The CDR3 DNA sequence: TGTGCCAGCCAGACAGGACTCCCTAACTATGGCTACACCTTC.